The present T cell receptor (beta chain) was sequenced within a study of T-cell reconstitution after alpha-beta-depleted transplantation in children. The TCRbeta library was prepared with unique molecular identifiers. Using its own MiXCR run on the PCR reads, TCRdb lists one record per CDR3 protein. The table includes fewer than 350,000 distinct CDR3 sequences, around 7.1% detected once. Findings and limits, study-wide: Newly produced T cells mostly accounted for T-cell counts and diversity one year post-transplant. It was reported that alpha-beta T cells came from several hundred expanded graft clones (about two months after transplant).

This clonotype has at least ten counts. Its antigen is currently unknown. Germline CDR1 and CDR2: SGHTA and FQGTGA. This CDR3 is 14 amino acids long. Trimming shortened V by 5 bases and J by 0 bases, and 11 bases separated the two germline ends. The source material was peripheral blood, sampled 360 days after TCRalphabeta/CD19-depleted stem cell transplant. The source is a female patient aged 2-9 years who had a stem cell transplant for Fanconi anemia, so the T cells may come from the graft donor. The rearrangement joins TRBV7-3 to TRBJ2-7, with a possible D match to TRBD2 (7 bases). The CDR3 coding sequence is TGTGCCAGCAGCCTGGGGGGGGCCTCCTACGAGCAGTACTTC. As protein: CASSLGGASYEQYF.